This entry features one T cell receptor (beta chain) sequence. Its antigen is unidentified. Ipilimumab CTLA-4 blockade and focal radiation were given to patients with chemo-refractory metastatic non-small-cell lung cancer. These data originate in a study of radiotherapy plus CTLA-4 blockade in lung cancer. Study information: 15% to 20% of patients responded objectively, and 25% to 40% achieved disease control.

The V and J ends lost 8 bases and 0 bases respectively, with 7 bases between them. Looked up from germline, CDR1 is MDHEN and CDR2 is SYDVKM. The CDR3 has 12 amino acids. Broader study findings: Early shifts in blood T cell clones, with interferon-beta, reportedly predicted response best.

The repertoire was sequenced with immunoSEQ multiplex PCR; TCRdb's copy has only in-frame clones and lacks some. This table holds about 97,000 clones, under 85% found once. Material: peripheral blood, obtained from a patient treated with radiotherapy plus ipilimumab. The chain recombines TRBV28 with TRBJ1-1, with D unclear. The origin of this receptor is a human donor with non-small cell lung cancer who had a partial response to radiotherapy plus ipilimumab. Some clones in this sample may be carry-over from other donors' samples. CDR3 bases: TGTGCCAGCGAGAGAGTGAACACTGAAGCTTTCTTT. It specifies CASERVNTEAFF. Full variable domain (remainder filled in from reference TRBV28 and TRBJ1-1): DVKVTQSSRYLVKRTGEKVFLECVQDMDHENMFWYRQDPGLGLRLIYFSYDVKMKEKGDIPEGYSVSREKKERFSLILESASTNQTSMYLCASERVNTEAFFGQGTRLTVV.